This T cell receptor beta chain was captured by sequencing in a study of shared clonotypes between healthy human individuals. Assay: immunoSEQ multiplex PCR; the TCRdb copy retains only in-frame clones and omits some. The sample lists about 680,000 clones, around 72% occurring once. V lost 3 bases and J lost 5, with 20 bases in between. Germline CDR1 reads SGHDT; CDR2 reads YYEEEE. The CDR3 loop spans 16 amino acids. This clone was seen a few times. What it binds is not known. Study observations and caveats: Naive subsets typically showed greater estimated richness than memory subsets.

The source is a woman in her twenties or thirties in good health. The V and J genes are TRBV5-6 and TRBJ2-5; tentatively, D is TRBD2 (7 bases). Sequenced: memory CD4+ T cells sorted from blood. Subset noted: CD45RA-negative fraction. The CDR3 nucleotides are TGTGCCAGCAGCTCCCTGGGGGCGGGAGCGGGTGAGACCCAGTACTTC. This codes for CASSSLGAGAGETQYF.